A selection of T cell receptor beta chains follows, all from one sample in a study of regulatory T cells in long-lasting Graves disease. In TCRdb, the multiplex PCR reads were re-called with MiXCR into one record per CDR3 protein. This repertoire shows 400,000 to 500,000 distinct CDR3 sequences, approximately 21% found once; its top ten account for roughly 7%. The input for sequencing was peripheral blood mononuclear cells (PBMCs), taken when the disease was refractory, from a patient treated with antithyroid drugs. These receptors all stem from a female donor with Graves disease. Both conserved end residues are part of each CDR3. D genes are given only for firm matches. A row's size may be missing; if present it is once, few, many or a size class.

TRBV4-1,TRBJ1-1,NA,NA,CASSQERPSEAFF,TGCGCCAGCAGCCAAGAGCGGCCCTCAGAGGCTTTCTTT
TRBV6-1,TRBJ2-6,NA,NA,CASGATGANVLTF,TGTGCCAGCGGGGCTACTGGGGCCAACGTCCTGACTTTC
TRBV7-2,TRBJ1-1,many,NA,CASSLATGGGGKAFF,TGTGCCAGCAGCTTAGCGACGGGGGGGGGCGGCAAAGCTTTCTTT
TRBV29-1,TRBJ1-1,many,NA,CSAHDTEAFF,TGCAGCGCCCACGACACTGAAGCTTTCTTT
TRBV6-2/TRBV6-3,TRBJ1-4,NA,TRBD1,CASSSSKRGPATNEKLFF,TGTGCCAGCAGTTCCTCTAAGAGGGGGCCGGCAACTAATGAAAAACTGTTTTTT
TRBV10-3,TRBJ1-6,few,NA,CATRIFSGRPDSPLHF,TGTGCCACTCGAATTTTTTCGGGACGGCCGGATTCACCCCTCCACTTT
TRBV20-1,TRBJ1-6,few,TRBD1,CSARVQGATGRNSPLHF,TGCAGTGCTAGAGTCCAGGGGGCGACGGGAAGGAATTCACCCCTCCACTTT
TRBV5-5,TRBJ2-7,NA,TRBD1,CASSLYGTGPSYEQYF,TGTGCCAGCAGCTTGTATGGGACAGGCCCTTCCTACGAGCAGTACTTC
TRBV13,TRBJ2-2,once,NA,CASSSDYGERSATGELFF,TGTGCCAGCAGCTCCGATTATGGGGAGCGTTCGGCTACCGGGGAGCTGTTTTTT
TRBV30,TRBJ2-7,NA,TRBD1,CAWSLQGGEQYF,TGTGCCTGGAGTTTACAGGGGGGCGAGCAGTACTTC
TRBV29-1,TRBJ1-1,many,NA,CSSLQPLNTEAFF,TGCAGCAGCCTTCAGCCCTTGAACACTGAAGCTTTCTTT
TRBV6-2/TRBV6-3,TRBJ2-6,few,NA,CASSYSSEGSNSGANVLTF,TGTGCCAGCAGTTACTCGAGTGAGGGGTCCAACTCTGGGGCCAACGTCCTGACTTTC
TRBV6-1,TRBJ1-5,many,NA,CASTVLSNQPQHF,TGTGCCAGCACGGTCCTTAGCAATCAGCCCCAGCATTTT
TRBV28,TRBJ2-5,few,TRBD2,CASSFRSLAETETQYF,TGTGCCAGCAGTTTCCGGTCGCTAGCGGAGACAGAGACCCAGTACTTC
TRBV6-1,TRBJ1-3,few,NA,CASCLTVGNTIYF,TGTGCCAGCTGTCTCACGGTTGGAAACACCATATATTTT
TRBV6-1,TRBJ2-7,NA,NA,CASSPPDSYEQYF,TGTGCCAGCTCACCACCGGACAGTTACGAGCAGTACTTC
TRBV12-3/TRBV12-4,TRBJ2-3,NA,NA,CASGGSDLTDTQYF,TGTGCCAGCGGGGGGTCAGACCTCACAGATACGCAGTATTTT
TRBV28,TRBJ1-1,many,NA,CASSPVWAEAFF,TGTGCCAGCAGTCCAGTATGGGCTGAAGCTTTCTTT
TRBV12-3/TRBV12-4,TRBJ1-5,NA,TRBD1,CASSPAGQGPNQPQHF,TGTGCCAGCAGTCCCGCTGGACAGGGTCCTAATCAGCCCCAGCATTTT
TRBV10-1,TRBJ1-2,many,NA,CASSDGYSMEGYTF,TGCGCCAGCAGTGACGGTTATTCTATGGAGGGCTACACCTTC
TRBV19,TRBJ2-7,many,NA,CASSIDPTGSGEQYF,TGTGCCAGTAGTATAGACCCGACAGGCTCCGGCGAGCAGTACTTC
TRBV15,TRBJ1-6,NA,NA,CATSSGTSSPLHF,TGTGCCACCAGCAGCGGAACAAGTTCACCCCTCCACTTT
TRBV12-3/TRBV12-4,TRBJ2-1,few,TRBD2,CASSLPYRAAAGASYNEQFF,TGTGCCAGCAGCCTACCGTACAGGGCTGCAGCGGGAGCCTCCTACAATGAGCAGTTCTTC
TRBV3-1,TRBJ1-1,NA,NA,CASSQVPGLLNTEAFF,TGTGCCAGCAGCCAAGTCCCGGGGCTCCTGAACACTGAAGCTTTCTTT
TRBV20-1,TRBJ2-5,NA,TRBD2,CSASRSSGTGETQYF,TGCAGTGCTAGTAGGTCTAGCGGGACGGGGGAGACCCAGTACTTC
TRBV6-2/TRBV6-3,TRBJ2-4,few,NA,CASTPGGRRIQYF,TGTGCCAGCACCCCCGGGGGCAGGCGCATTCAGTACTTC
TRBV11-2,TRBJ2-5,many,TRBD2,CASSLYGTTGQETQYF,TGTGCCAGCAGCTTGTATGGGACTACCGGACAAGAGACCCAGTACTTC
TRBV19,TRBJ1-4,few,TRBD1,CASSMLRTGVEKLFF,TGTGCCAGTAGTATGTTGAGGACAGGGGTTGAAAAACTGTTTTTT
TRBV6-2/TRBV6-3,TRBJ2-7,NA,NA,CASSLGDVCEQYF,TGTGCCAGCAGTCTGGGGGATGTCTGCGAGCAGTACTTC
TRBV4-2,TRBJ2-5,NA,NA,CASSQAGSAGPQETQYF,TGTGCCAGCAGCCAGGCGGGCTCAGCGGGCCCCCAAGAGACCCAGTACTTC
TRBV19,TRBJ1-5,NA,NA,CASSIGLVSNQPQHF,TGTGCCAGTAGTATAGGGCTAGTTAGCAATCAGCCCCAGCATTTT
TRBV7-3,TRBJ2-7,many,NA,CASSLTQGYEQYF,TGTGCCAGCAGCTTAACTCAGGGTTACGAGCAGTACTTC
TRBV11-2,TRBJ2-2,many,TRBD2,CASSYLAGSNTGELFF,TGTGCCAGCAGCTATCTAGCGGGGTCGAACACCGGGGAGCTGTTTTTT
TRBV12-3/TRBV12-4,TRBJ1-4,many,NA,CASSPRGEKLFF,TGTGCCAGCAGCCCACGAGGGGAAAAACTGTTTTTT
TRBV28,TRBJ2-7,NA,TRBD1,CASSSRDSTYEQYF,TGTGCCAGCAGTTCCAGGGACAGCACTTACGAGCAGTACTTC
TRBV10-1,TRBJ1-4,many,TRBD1,CASSPGTANEKLFF,TGCGCCAGCAGCCCCGGGACAGCTAATGAAAAACTGTTTTTT
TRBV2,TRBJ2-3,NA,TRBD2,CASTPGLAVTDTQYF,TGTGCCAGCACCCCGGGACTAGCGGTAACAGATACGCAGTATTTT
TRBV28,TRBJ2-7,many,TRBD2,CASSPTSGGTYEQYF,TGTGCCAGCAGTCCTACTAGCGGGGGGACGTACGAGCAGTACTTC
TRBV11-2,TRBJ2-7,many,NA,CASSLRPDRLAYEQYF,TGTGCCAGCAGCTTAAGGCCAGACAGGTTGGCCTACGAGCAGTACTTC
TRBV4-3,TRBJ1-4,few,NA,CASSQDRGGPNEKLFF,TGCGCCAGCAGCCAAGATCGCGGAGGCCCTAATGAAAAACTGTTTTTT